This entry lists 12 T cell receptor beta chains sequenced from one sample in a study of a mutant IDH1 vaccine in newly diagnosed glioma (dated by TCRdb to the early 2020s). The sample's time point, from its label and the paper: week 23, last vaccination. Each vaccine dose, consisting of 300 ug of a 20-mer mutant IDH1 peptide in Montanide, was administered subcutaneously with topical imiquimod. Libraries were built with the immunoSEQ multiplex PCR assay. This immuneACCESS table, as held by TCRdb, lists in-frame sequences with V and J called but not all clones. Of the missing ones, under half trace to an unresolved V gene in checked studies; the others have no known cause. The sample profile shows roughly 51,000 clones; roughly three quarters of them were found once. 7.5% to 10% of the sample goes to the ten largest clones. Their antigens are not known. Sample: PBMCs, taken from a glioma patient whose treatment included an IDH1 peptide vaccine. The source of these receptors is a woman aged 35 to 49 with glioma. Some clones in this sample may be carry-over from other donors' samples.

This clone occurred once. The CDR3 DNA follows: TGCAGCGTTGTAGGGCGGGGGGGCCCCACGGTCGATGAGCAGTTCTTC. Amino acids: CSVVGRGGPTVDEQFF. The V and J genes are TRBV29-1 and TRBJ2-1; 9 nucleotides match TRBD2. In germline, CDR1 is SQVTM, CDR2 ANQGSEA. V trimming: 4 bases; J trimming: 8 bases; junction bases outside the gene matches: 15. This CDR3 is 16 amino acids long.

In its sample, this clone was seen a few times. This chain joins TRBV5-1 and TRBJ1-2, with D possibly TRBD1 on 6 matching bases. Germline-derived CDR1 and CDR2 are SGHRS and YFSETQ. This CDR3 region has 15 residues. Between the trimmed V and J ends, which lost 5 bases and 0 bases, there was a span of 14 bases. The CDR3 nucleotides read TGCGCCAGCAGGCCCGACAGGCCAGCTAACTATGGCTACACCTTC. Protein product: CASRPDRPANYGYTF. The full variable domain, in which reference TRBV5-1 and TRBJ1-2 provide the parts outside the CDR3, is KAGVTQTPRYLIKTRGQQVTLSCSPISGHRSVSWYQQTPGQGLQFLFEYFSETQRNKGNFPGRFSGRQFSNSRSEMNVSTLELGDSALYLCASRPDRPANYGYTFGSGTRLTVV.

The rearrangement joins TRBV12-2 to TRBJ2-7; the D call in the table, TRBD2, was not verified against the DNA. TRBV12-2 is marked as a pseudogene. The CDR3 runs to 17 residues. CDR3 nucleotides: TGTGCAAGTCGCCTACAACTAGCGGGGGGCTTTATCTACGAGCAGTACTTC. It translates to CASRLQLAGGFIYEQYF.

CDR3 loop: CASSVAGSTDTQYF. CDR3 sequence (DNA): TGTGCCAGCAGCGTAGCGGGGAGCACAGATACGCAGTATTTT. V usage is TRBV9 and J usage is TRBJ2-3; D is perhaps TRBD2 (5 bases). This CDR3 spans 14 amino acids. CDR1 SGDLS and CDR2 YYNGEE come from the germline V gene. Trimming shortened V by 0 bases and J by 0 bases, and 5 bases separated the two germline ends.

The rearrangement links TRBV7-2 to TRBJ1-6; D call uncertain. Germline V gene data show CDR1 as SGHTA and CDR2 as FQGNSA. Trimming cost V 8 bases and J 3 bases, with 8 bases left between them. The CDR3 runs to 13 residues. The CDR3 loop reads CASVLDYNSPLHF. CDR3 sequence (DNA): TGTGCCAGCGTTCTGGACTATAATTCACCCCTCCACTTT.

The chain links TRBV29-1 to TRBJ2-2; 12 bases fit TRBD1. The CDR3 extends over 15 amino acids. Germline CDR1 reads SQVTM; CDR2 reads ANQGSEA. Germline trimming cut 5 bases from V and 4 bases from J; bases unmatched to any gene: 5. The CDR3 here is CSVKPGQGATGELFF. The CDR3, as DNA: TGCAGCGTTAAGCCGGGACAGGGGGCCACCGGGGAGCTGTTTTTT.

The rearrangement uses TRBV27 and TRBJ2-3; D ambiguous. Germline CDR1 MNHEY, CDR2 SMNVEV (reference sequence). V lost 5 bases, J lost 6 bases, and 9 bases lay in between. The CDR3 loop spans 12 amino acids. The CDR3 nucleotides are TGTGCCAGCAGTCCCGCGTTGGATACGCAGTATTTT. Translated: CASSPALDTQYF.

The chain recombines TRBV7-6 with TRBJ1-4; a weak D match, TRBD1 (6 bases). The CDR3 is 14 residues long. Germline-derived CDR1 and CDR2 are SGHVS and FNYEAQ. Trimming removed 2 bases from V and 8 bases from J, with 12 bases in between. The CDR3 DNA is TGTGCCAGCAGCTTATCGGGGGCTAGGGAAAAACTGTTTTTT. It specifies CASSLSGAREKLFF.

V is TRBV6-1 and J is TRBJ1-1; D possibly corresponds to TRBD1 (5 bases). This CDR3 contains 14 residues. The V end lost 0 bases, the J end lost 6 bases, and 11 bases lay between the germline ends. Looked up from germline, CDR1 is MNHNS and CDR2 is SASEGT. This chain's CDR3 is CASSEAPGKAEAFF. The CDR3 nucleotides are TGTGCCAGCAGTGAAGCCCCAGGGAAGGCTGAAGCTTTCTTT.

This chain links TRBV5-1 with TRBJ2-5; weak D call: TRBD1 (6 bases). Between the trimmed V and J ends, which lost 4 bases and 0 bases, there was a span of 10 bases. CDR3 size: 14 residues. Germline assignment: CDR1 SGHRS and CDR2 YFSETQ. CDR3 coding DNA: TGCGCCAGCAGCATAACAGGGAACCAAGAGACCCAGTACTTC. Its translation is CASSITGNQETQYF.

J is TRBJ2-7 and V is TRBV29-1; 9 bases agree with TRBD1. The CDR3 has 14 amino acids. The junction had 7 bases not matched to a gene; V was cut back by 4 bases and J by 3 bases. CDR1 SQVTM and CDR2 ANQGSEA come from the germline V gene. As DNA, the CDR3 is TGCAGCGTTGTAGGGACAGGGACCCTCTACGAGCAGTACTTC. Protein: CSVVGTGTLYEQYF.

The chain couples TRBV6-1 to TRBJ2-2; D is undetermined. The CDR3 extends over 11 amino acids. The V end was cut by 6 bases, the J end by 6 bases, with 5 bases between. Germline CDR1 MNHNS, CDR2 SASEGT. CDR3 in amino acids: CASRPPGELFF. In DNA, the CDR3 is TGTGCCAGCAGACCCCCCGGGGAGCTGTTTTTT.